This T cell receptor (beta chain) emerged from a study of blood T cell repertoires in COVID-19 (dated by TCRdb to the early 2020s). For context, the study as a whole: Collaborator samples came from the United States, Italy and Spain and covered acute and convalescent phases of COVID-19. The material from the prospective study consisted of cDNA or gDNA derived from T cells, B-cell-depleted T cells, or PBMCs. Deeply sampled blood TCRbeta repertoires from subjects exposed to, actively infected with, or recovered from COVID-19 were included in the dataset. The samples were drawn from two sources: the first 160 participants of the ongoing ImmuneRACE study, and 1,254 subjects contributed by 6 global collaborators. Where available, HLA class I and class II types were taken from metadata supplied by the sample provider and were not determined by assay-based typing. The repertoires were released in a freely available public database intended as a resource for research on the immune response to SARS-CoV-2. Nearly every sample came with metadata listing a de-identified subject ID, COVID-19 status, age in years and sex.

In Seattle, one collaborating source enrolled patients while the infection was active and tracked those patients longitudinally over the course of disease. Whole blood was collected in K2EDTA tubes by collaborating institutions according to the institutions' own protocols. For TCRbeta analysis, collaborators shipped samples in one of three forms: frozen whole blood, isolated PBMCs, or DNA extracted from either of those sample types. TCRbeta CDR3 regions were amplified from genomic DNA by means of the immunoSEQ Assay, a bias-controlled multiplex PCR. Under the source paper's analysis protocol: Nucleated cell counts per sample were estimated from amplification of reference gene primers within the assay. To quantify the absolute abundance of each unique TCRbeta CDR3 rearrangement, sequence reads were collapsed and filtered. For each sample, productive Simpson clonality was calculated by taking the square root of Simpson's diversity index across productive rearrangements. Imported from immuneACCESS, the table was reduced by TCRdb to in-frame sequences with V and J called. These copies leave out some clones; in studies compared against another copy, an unresolved V gene accounts for under half, and the cause of the remainder is not known. The V and J calls and the clone size are those of that table, but D and trimming were determined from the DNA. The sample profile shows a few hundred thousand clones; 91% of them were found once. The leading ten clones occupy roughly 2.7% of the sample.

CDR1 and CDR2 (MNHEY, SMNVEV) derive from the germline V gene (reference sequence). Deletion took 2 bases off V and 2 bases off J, with a span of 11 bases between the germline ends. Its CDR3 holds 15 amino acids, cysteine through phenylalanine. The CDR3 DNA has 45 bases and is translated from base 1. Findings and caveats that apply to the study as a whole: The amount of clinical and demographic metadata varied by source and participant and was provided uncurated.

Turning to this clone: The clone's antigen remains unknown. Nothing much larger sits one base from this clone, and base qualities are not available.

This receptor was obtained from a young adult with COVID-19, enrolled during active disease. The sequence joins TRBV27 to TRBJ2-3; a tentative D call is TRBD1 (5 bases match). Sequences were obtained from peripheral blood. The CDR3 in this case is CASSLGAIPTDTQYF. The nucleotides read TGTGCCAGCAGTTTAGGGGCAATCCCCACAGATACGCAGTATTTT.